These 5 T cell receptor beta chains were all obtained from the same sample, sequenced in a study of blood T cell repertoires in COVID-19. This table comes from immunoSEQ multiplex PCR, and its TCRdb copy is limited to in-frame clones, with some not included. Of 160,000 or so clones listed, 85% to 90% are singletons. Sequencing was done on a sample of peripheral blood. These TCRs come from a woman in her thirties or forties with acute or convalescent COVID-19.

The J gene is TRBJ2-1, the V gene TRBV5-4; the D gene is possibly TRBD1 (6 bases). CDR1 SGHNT and CDR2 YYREEE come from the germline V gene (reference sequence). This CDR3 has 14 residues. Trimming shortened V by 2 bases and J by 1 base, and 7 bases separated the two germline ends. CDR3 loop: CASSLQGSYNEQFF. In DNA, the CDR3 is TGTGCCAGCAGCTTACAGGGATCCTACAATGAGCAGTTCTTC.

This chain uses TRBV19 with TRBJ1-2; TRBD1 matches 11 bases. This CDR3 contains 17 residues. Per germline, CDR1 LNHDA and CDR2 SQIVND (reference sequence). After removal of 5 bases from V and 2 bases from J, the junction contained 10 bases not matched to a gene. CDR3 nucleotides: TGTGCCAGTAGTCCCAGGACAGGGGGCAACGTAAACTATGGCTACACCTTC. It specifies CASSPRTGGNVNYGYTF. The full variable domain, with the rest looked up from reference TRBV19 and TRBJ1-2, is DGGITQSPKYLFRKEGQNVTLSCEQNLNHDAMYWYRQDPGQGLRLIYYSQIVNDFQKGDIAEGYSVSREKKESFPLTVTSAQKNPTAFYLCASSPRTGGNVNYGYTFGSGTRLTVV.

V gene TRBV4-1 combines with J gene TRBJ2-1; 7 positions agree with TRBD1. J gave up 0 bases and V 1 base, and 0 bases lay outside the gene matches. The germline CDR1 and CDR2 sequences are MGHRA and YSYEKL. CDR3 length equals 15 residues. CDR3 amino acids: CASSQGQGSYNEQFF. CDR3 nucleotides: TGCGCCAGCAGCCAAGGACAGGGCTCCTACAATGAGCAGTTCTTC.

This chain connects TRBV4-1 to TRBJ1-5, with D perhaps matching TRBD1 (6 bases). Germline V gene lookup returns CDR1 MGHRA and CDR2 YSYEKL. This CDR3 has 14 residues. Trimming took off 0 bases at V and 5 bases at J, with 8 bases between the two ends. For the CDR3, the DNA is TGCGCCAGCAGCCAAGAGTACAGGGATCAGCCCCAGCATTTT. As protein: CASSQEYRDQPQHF.

V is TRBV9 and J is TRBJ1-3, with D uncertain. The CDR3 sequence is 16 residues long. Deletions cut 4 bases from V and 4 bases from J, with 18 bases between. The V gene's germline CDR1 is SGDLS and CDR2 YYNGEE. CDR3 amino acids: CASSPTTTNTGNTIYF. The CDR3 DNA reads as TGTGCCAGCAGCCCAACAACGACAAACACAGGAAACACCATATATTTT.